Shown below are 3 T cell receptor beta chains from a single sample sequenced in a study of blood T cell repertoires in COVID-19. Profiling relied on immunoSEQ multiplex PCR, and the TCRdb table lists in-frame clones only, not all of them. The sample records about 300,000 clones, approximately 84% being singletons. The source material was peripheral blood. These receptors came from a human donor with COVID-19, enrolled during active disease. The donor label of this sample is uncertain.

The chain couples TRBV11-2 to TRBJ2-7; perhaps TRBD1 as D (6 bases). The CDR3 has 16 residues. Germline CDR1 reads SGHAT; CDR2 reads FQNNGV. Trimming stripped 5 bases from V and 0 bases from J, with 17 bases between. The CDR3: CASSPTSGTPSYEQYF. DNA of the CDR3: TGTGCCAGCAGCCCGACATCCGGGACACCCTCCTACGAGCAGTACTTC.

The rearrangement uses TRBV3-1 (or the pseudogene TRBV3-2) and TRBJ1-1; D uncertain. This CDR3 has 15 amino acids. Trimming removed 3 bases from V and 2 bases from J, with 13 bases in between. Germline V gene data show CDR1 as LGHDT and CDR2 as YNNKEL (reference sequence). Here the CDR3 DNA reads TGTGCCAGCAGCCACGCCCAGCGCGGAAACACTGAAGCTTTCTTT. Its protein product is CASSHAQRGNTEAFF.

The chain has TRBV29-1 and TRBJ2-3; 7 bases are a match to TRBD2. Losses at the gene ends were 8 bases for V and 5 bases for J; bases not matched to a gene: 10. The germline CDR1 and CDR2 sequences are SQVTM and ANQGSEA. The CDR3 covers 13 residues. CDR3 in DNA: TGCAGCTTTGGGGGGGGGTTCAGAGATACGCAGTATTTT. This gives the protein CSFGGGFRDTQYF.